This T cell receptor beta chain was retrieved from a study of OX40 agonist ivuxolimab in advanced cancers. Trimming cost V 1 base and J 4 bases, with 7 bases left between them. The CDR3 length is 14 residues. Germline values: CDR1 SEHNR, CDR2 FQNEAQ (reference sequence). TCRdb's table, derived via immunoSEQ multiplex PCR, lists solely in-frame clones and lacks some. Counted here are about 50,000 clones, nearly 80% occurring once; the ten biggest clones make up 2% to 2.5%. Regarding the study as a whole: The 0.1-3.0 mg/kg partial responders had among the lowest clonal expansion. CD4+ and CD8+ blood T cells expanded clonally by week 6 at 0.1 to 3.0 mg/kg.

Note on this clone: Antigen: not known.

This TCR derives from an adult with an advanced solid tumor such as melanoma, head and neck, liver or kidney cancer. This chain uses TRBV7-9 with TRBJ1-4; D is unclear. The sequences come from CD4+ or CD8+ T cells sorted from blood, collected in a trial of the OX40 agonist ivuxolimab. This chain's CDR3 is CASSLGSHNEKLFF. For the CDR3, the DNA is TGTGCCAGCAGCTTAGGCAGCCATAATGAAAAACTGTTTTTT.